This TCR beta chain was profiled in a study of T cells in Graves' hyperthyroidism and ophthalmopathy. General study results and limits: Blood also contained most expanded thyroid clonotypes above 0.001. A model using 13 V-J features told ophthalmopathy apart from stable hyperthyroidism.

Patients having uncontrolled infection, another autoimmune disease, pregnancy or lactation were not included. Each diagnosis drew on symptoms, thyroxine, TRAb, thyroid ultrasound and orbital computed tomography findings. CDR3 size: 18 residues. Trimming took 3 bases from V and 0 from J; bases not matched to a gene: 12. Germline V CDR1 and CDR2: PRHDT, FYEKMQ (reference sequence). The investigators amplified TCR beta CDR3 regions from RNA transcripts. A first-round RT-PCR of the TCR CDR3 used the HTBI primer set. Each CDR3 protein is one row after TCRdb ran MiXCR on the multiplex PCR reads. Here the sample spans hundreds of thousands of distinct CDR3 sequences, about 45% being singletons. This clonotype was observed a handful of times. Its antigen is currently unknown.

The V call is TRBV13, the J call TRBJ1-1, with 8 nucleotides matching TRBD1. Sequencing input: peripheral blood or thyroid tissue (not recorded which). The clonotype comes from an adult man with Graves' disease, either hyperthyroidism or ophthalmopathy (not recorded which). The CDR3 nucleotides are TGTGCCAGCAGCTTCGGGGGGGGACAGGTTGGGATGAACACTGAAGCTTTCTTT. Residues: CASSFGGGQVGMNTEAFF.